This TCR beta chain comes out of a study of CD8 T cells in ankylosing spondylitis. Findings of the study overall: CD8+ cells made up the disease-linked clones, which were relatively rare in peripheral blood. Typical of ankylosing spondylitis blood, it appeared, was a TCR beta motif of under 10 highly homologous variants. Clones tied to disease were said to be significantly enriched in matched ankylosing spondylitis synovial fluid.

Via MiXCR, TCRdb re-called the 5' RACE reads, giving one row per CDR3 protein. This table holds tens of thousands of distinct CDR3 sequences, approximately 11% found once. This clonotype was recorded many times. Its antigen is undetermined. V trimming: 4 bases; J trimming: 2 bases; junction bases outside the gene matches: 6. Germline assignment: CDR1 SGHRS and CDR2 YFSETQ. The CDR3 is 15 amino acids. The receptor comes from a male donor with ankylosing spondylitis or in good health (not recorded which). The chain joins TRBV5-1 to TRBJ1-3, with 7 bases lining up with TRBD1. The sequenced sample was blood, either unsorted or a sorted T cell fraction (not recorded which). The CDR3 coding sequence is TGCGCCAGCAGCGCAGACAGGGCCCCTGGAAACACCATATATTTT. This translates into CASSADRAPGNTIYF. Looking up the rest from reference TRBV5-1 and TRBJ1-3 gives the full variable domain: KAGVTQTPRYLIKTRGQQVTLSCSPISGHRSVSWYQQTPGQGLQFLFEYFSETQRNKGNFPGRFSGRQFSNSRSEMNVSTLELGDSALYLCASSADRAPGNTIYFGEGSWLTVV.